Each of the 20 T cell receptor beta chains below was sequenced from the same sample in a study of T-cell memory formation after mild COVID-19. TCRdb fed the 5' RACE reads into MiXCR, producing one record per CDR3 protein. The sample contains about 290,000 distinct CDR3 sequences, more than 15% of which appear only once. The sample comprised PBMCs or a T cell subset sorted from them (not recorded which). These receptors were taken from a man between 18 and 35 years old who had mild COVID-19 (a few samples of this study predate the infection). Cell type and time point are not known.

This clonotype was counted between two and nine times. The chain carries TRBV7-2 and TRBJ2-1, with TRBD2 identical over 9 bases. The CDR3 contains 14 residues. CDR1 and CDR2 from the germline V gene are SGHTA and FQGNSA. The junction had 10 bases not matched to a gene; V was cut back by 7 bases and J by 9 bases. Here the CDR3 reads CASTQGLAITEQFF. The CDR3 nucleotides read TGTGCCAGCACCCAGGGACTAGCTATAACTGAGCAGTTCTTC.

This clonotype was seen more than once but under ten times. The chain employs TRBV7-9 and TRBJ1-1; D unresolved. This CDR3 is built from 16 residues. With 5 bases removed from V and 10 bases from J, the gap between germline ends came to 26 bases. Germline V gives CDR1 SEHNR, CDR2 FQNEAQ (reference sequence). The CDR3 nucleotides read TGTGCCAGCAGCCTCATGGGCAGCCCCCCTATCCCCCGAGCTTTCTTT. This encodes CASSLMGSPPIPRAFF.

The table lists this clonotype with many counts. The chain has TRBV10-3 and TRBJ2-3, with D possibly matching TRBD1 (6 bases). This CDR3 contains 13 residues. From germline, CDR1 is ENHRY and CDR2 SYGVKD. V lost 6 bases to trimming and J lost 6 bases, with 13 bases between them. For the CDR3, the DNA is TGTGCCATCAGCCGGACAGAACGGGATACGCAGTATTTT. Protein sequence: CAISRTERDTQYF.

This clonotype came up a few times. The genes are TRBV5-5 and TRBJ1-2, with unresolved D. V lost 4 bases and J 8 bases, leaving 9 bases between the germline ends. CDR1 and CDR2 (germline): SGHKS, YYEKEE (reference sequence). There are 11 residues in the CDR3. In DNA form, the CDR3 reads TGTGCCAGCAGCCAAAGTAGGGGCTACACCTTC. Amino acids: CASSQSRGYTF.

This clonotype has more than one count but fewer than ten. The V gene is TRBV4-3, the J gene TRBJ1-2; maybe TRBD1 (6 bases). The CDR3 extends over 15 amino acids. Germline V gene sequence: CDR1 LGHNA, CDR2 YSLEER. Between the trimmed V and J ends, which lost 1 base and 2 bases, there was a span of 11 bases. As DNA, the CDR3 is TGCGCCAGCAGCCAAGGCATAACAGGGAACTATGGCTACACCTTC. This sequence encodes CASSQGITGNYGYTF.

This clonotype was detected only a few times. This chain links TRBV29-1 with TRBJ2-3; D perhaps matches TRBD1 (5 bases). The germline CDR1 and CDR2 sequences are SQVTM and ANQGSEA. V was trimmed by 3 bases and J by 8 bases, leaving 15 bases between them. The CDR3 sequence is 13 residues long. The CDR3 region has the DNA TGCAGCGTTGATGGTAGAGTAGGGGCTACGCAGTATTTT. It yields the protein CSVDGRVGATQYF.

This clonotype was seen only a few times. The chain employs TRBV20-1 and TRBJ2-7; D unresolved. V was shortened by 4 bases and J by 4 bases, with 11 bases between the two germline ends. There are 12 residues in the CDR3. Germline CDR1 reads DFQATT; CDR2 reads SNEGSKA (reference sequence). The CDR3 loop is CSANNEAYEQYV. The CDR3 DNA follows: TGCAGTGCTAATAACGAGGCGTACGAGCAGTACGTC.

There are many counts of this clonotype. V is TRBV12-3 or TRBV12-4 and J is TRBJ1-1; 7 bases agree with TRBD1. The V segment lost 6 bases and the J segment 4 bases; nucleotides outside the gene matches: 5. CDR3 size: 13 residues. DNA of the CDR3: TGTGCCAGCAGAAGGGGGCTGAGCACTGAAGCTTTCTTT. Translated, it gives CASRRGLSTEAFF.

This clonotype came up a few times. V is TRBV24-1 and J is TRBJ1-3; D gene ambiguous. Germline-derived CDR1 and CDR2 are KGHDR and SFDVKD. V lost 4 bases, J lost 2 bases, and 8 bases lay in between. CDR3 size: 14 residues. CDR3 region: CATSDPSAGNTIYF. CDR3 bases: TGTGCCACCAGTGACCCATCAGCTGGAAACACCATATATTTT.

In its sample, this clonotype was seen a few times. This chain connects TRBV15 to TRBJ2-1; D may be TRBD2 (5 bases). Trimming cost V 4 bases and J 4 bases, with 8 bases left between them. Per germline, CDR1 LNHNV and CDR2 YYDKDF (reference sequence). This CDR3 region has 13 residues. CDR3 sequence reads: CATSIRGYNEQFF. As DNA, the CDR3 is TGTGCCACCAGCATCCGGGGATACAATGAGCAGTTCTTC.

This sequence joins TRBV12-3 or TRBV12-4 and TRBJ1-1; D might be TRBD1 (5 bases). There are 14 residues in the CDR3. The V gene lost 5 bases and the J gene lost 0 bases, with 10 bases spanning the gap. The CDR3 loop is CASSAGFMNTEAFF. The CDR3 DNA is TGTGCCAGCAGTGCAGGGTTCATGAACACTGAAGCTTTCTTT.

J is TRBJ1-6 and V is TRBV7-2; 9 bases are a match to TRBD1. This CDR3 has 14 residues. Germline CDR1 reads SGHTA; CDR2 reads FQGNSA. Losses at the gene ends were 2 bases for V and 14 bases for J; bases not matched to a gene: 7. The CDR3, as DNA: TGTGCCAGCAGCTTAATCAGGACAGGGGCTGCCCTCCACTTT. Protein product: CASSLIRTGAALHF.

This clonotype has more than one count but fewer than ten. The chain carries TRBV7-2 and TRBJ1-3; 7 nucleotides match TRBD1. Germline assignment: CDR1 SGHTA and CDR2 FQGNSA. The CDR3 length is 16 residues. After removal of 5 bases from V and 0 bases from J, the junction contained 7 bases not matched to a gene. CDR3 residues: CASSPGQQASGNTIYF. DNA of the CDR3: TGTGCCAGCAGCCCGGGACAGCAAGCCTCTGGAAACACCATATATTTT.

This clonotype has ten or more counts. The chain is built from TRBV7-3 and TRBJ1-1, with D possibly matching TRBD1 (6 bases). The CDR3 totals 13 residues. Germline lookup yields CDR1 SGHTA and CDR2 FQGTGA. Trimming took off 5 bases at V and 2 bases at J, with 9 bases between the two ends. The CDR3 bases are TGTGCCAGCAGCACACAGGGAAACACTGAAGCTTTCTTT. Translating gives CASSTQGNTEAFF.

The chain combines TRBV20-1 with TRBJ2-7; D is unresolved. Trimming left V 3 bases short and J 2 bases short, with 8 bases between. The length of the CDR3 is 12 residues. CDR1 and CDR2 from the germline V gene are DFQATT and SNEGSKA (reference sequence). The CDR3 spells CSASSSTYEQYF. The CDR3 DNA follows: TGCAGTGCTAGTAGTAGTACCTACGAGCAGTACTTC.

The CDR3 region is CASRKWGGARETQYF. The CDR3 nucleotides are TGTGCCAGCCGAAAATGGGGGGGGGCGCGGGAGACCCAGTACTTC. V usage is TRBV11-2 and J usage is TRBJ2-5; D might be TRBD2 (7 bases). The CDR3 consists of 15 residues. V was pared by 8 bases and J by 5 bases, with 21 bases between. Germline V CDR1 and CDR2: SGHAT, FQNNGV.

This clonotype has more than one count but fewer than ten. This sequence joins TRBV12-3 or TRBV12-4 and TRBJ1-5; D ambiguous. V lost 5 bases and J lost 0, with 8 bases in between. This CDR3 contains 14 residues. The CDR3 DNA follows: TGTGCCAGCAGTACAGTCTATAGCAATCAGCCCCAGCATTTT. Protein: CASSTVYSNQPQHF.

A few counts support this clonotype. CDR3 loop: CASGVGNDEQYF. The CDR3 DNA reads TGTGCCAGCGGGGTGGGTAACGACGAGCAGTACTTC. This rearrangement joins TRBV7-9 to TRBJ2-7; no clear D gene. The CDR3 consists of 12 residues. Trimming removed 8 bases from V and 5 bases from J, with 13 bases in between. CDR1 and CDR2 from the germline V gene are SEHNR and FQNEAQ (reference sequence).

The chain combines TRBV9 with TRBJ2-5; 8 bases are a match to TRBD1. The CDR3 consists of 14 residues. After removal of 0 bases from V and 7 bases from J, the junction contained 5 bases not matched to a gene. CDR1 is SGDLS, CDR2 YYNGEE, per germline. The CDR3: CASSVALQGGTQYF. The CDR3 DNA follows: TGTGCCAGCAGCGTAGCCCTACAGGGGGGGACCCAGTACTTC.

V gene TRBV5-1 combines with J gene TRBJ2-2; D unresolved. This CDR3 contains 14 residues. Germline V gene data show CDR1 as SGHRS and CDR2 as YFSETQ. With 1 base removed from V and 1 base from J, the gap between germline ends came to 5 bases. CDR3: CASSLFLNTGELFF. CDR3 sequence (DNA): TGCGCCAGCAGCTTGTTTCTGAACACCGGGGAGCTGTTTTTT.